This T cell receptor (beta chain) was sequenced in a study of blood T cells in healthy people across ages. A J-beta primer mix and a sample-barcoded 5' primer were used in a second PCR of roughly 6 to 11 cycles. TCRdb called the 5' RACE reads again in MiXCR, with one record for every CDR3 protein. This sample has about a million distinct CDR3 sequences, with about 53% found just once. The CDR3 totals 14 residues. CDR1 and CDR2 from the germline V gene are SGHDT and YYEEEE. The chain combines TRBV5-6 with TRBJ2-1; no reliable D call. Judging by the DNA end, TRBJ2-7 fits better; the J call may be wrong. Sequencing was carried out using blood. The TCR comes from a woman aged 60-75 years in good health. CDR3 sequence reads: CASSLEVSYNEQYF. The CDR3 DNA reads TGTGCCAGCAGCTTAGAGGTCTCCTACAATGAGCAGTACTTC.